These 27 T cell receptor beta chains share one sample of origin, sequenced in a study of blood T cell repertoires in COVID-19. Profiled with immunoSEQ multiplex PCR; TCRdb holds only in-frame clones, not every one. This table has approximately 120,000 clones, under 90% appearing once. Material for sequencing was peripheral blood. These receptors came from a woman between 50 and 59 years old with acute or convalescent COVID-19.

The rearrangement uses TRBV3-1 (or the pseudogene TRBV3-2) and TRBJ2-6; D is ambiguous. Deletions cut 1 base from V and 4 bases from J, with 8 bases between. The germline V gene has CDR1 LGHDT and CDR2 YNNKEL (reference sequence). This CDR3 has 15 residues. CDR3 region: CASSQGARGANVLTF. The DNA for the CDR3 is TGTGCCAGCAGCCAAGGGGCGCGAGGGGCCAACGTCCTGACTTTC.

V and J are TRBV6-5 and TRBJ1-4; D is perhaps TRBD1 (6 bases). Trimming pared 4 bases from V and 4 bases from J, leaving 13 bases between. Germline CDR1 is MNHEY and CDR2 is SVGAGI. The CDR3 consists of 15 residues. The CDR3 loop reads CASSSTGSDNEKLFF. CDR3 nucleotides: TGTGCCAGCAGTTCCACAGGGAGCGATAATGAAAAACTGTTTTTT.

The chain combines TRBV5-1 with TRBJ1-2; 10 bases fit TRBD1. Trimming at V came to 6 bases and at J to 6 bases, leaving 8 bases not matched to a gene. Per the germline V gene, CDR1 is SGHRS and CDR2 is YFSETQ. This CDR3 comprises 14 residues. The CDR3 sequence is CASTRDRGVDGYTF. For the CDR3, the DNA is TGCGCCAGCACAAGGGACAGGGGAGTCGATGGCTACACCTTC.

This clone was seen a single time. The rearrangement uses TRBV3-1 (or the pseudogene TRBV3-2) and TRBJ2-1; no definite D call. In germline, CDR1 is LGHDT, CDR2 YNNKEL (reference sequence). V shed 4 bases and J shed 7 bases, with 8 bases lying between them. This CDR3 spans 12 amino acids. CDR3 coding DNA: TGTGCCAGCAGCCCTCTCGGGAATGAGCAGTTCTTC. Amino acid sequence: CASSPLGNEQFF.

CDR3 bases: TGTGCCAGCAGCTTATATCCTTTCGCGACAGGGGGCTCCCCCCGGAGCTTCAATGAGCAGTTCTTC. Residues: CASSLYPFATGGSPRSFNEQFF. The chain combines TRBV7-3 with TRBJ2-1, with 10 positions matching TRBD1. After removal of 2 bases from V and 6 bases from J, the junction contained 25 bases not matched to a gene. This CDR3 spans 22 amino acids. Per germline, CDR1 SGHTA and CDR2 FQGTGA.

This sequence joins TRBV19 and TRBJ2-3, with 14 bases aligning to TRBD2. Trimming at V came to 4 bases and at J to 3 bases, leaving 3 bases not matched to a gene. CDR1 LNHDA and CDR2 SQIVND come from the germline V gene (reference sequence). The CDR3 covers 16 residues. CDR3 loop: CASSRGLAGATDTQYF. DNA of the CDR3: TGTGCCAGTAGTAGGGGACTAGCGGGGGCTACAGATACGCAGTATTTT.

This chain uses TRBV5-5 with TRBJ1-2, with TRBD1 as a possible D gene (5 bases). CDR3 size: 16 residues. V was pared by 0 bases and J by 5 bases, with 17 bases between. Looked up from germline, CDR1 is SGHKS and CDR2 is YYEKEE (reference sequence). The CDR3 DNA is TGTGCCAGCAGCTTGGCCATAGGGGAAATCGGGTATGGCTACACCTTC. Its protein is CASSLAIGEIGYGYTF.

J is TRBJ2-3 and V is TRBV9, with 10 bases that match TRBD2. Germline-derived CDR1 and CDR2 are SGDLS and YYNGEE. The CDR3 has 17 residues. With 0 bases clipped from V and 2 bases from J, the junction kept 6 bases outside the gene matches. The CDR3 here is CASSVGASGGNTDTQYF. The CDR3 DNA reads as TGTGCCAGCAGCGTAGGGGCTAGCGGGGGAAACACAGATACGCAGTATTTT.

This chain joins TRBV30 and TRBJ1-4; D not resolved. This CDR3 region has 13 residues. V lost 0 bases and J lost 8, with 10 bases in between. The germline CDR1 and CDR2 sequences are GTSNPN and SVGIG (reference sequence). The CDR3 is CAWSVDGLEKLFF. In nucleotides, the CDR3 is TGTGCCTGGAGTGTAGATGGGCTAGAAAAACTGTTTTTT.

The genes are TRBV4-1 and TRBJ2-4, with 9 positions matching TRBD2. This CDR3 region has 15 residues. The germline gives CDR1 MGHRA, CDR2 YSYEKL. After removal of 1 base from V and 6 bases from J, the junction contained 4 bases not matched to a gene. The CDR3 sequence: CASSQAGSGGNIQYF. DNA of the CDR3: TGCGCCAGCAGCCAAGCTGGTAGCGGGGGAAACATTCAGTACTTC.

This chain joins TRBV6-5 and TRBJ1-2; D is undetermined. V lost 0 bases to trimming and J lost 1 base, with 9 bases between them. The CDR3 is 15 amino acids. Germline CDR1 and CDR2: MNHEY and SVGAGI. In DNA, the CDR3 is TGTGCCAGCAGTTACTCGACACTTTTTAACTATGGCTACACCTTC. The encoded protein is CASSYSTLFNYGYTF.

As DNA, the CDR3 is TGTGCCATCAGTGGGTCTGGAGGCTCATCACCCCTCCACTTT. Its translation: CAISGSGGSSPLHF. The rearrangement links TRBV10-3 to TRBJ1-6, with D unresolved. Looked up from germline, CDR1 is ENHRY and CDR2 is SYGVKD. V was clipped by 4 bases and J by 10 bases, with 14 bases between them. CDR3 length equals 14 residues.

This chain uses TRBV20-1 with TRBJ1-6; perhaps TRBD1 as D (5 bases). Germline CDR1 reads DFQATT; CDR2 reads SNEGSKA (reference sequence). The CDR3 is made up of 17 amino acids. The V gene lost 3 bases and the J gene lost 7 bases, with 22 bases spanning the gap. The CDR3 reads CSASAGGSATTNSPLHF. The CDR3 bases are TGCAGTGCTAGTGCGGGGGGTAGCGCCACCACCAATTCACCCCTCCACTTT.

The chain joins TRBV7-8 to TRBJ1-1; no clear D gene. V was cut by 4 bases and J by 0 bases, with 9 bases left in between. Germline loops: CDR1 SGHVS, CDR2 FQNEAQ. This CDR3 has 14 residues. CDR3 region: CASSSGSLNTEAFF. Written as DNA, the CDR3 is TGTGCCAGCAGCTCGGGGAGTCTGAACACTGAAGCTTTCTTT.

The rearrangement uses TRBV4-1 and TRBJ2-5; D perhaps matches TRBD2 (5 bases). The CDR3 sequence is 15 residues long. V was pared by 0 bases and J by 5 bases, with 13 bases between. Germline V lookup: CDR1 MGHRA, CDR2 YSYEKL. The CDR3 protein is CASSQDVGVMETQYF. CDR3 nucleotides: TGCGCCAGCAGCCAAGATGTCGGGGTTATGGAGACCCAGTACTTC.

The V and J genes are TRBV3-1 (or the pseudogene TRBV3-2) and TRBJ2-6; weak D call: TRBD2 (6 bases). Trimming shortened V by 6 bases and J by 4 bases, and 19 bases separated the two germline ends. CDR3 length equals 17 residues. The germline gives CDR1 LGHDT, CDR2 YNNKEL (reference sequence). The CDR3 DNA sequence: TGTGCCAGCAGAGCGGGCCTGACCGGGTACGGGGCCAACGTCCTGACTTTC. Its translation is CASRAGLTGYGANVLTF.

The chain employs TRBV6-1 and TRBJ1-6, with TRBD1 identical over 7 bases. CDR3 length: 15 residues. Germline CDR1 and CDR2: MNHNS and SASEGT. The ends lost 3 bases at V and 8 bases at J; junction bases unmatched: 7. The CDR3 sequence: CASSEQTGRHSPLHF. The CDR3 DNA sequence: TGTGCCAGCAGTGAGCAGACAGGGAGGCATTCACCCCTCCACTTT.

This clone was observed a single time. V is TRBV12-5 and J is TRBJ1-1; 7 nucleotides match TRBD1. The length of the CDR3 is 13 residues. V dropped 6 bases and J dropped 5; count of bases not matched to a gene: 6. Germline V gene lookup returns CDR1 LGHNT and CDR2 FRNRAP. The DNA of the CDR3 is TGTGCTAGTGGGTCGTCAGGGGGAACTGAAGCTTTCTTT. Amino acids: CASGSSGGTEAFF. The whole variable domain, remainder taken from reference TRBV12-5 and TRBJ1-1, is DARVTQTPRHKVTEMGQEVTMRCQPILGHNTVFWYRQTMMQGLELLAYFRNRAPLDDSGMPKDRFSAEMPDATLATLKIQPSEPRDSAVYFCASGSSGGTEAFFGQGTRLTVV.

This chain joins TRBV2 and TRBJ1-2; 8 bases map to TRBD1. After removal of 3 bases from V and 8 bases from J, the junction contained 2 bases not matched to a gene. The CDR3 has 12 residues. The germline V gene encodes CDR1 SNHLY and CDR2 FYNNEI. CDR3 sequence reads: CASSDRGRGYTF. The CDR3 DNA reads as TGTGCCAGCAGTGACAGGGGGCGAGGCTACACCTTC. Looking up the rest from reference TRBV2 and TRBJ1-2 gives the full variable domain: EPEVTQTPSHQVTQMGQEVILRCVPISNHLYFYWYRQILGQKVEFLVSFYNNEISEKSEIFDDQFSVERPDGSNFTLKIRSTKLEDSAMYFCASSDRGRGYTFGSGTRLTVV.

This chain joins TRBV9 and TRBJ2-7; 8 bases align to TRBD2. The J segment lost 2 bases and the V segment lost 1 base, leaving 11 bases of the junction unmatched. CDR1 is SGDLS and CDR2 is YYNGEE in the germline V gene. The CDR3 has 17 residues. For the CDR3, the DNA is TGTGCCAGCAGCGTAAACCCGGGGGGGCCGACCGCCTACGAGCAGTACTTC. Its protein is CASSVNPGGPTAYEQYF.

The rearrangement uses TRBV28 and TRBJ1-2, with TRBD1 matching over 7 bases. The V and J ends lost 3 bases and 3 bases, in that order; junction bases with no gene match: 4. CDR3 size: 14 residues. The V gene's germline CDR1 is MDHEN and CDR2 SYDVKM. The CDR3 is CASSLRGRDYGYTF. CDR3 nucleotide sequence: TGTGCCAGCAGTTTGAGGGGGCGCGACTATGGCTACACCTTC.

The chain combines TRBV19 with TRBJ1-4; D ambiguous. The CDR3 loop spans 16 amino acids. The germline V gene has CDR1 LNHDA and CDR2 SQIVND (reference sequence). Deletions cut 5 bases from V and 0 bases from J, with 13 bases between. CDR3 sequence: CASSGGRRATNEKLFF. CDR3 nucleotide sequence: TGTGCCAGTAGTGGAGGGCGGAGAGCAACTAATGAAAAACTGTTTTTT.

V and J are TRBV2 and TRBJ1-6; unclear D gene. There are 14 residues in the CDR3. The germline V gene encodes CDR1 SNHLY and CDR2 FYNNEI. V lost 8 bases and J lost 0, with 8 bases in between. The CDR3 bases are TGTGCCAGCTCGTCGAGCTCCTATAATTCACCCCTCCACTTT. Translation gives CASSSSSYNSPLHF.

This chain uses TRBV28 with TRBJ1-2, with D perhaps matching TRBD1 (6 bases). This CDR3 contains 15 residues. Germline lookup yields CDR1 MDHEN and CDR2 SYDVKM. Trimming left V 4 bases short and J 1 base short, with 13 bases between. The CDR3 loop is CASSSGDTDNYGYTF. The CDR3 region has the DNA TGTGCCAGCAGTTCTGGGGACACCGATAACTATGGCTACACCTTC.

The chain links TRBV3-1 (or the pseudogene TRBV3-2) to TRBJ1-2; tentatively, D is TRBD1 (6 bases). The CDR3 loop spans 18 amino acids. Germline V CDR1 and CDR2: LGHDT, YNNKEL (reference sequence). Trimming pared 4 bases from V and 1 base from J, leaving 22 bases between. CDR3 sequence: CASSPRGAGLSFNYGYTF. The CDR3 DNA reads TGTGCCAGCAGCCCCCGGGGGGCCGGGCTAAGTTTTAACTATGGCTACACCTTC.

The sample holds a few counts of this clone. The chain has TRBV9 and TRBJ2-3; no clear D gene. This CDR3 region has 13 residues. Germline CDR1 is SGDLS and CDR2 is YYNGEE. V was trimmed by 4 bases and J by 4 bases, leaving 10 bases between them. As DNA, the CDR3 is TGTGCCAGCAGCTCCCAGGTAGCAGATACGCAGTATTTT. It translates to CASSSQVADTQYF.

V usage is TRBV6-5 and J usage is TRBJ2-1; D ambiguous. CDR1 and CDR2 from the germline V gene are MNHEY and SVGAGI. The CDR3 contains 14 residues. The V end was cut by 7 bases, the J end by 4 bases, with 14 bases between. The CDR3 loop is CASTNPTSYNEQFF. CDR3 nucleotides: TGTGCCAGCACGAATCCAACTTCTTACAATGAGCAGTTCTTC.